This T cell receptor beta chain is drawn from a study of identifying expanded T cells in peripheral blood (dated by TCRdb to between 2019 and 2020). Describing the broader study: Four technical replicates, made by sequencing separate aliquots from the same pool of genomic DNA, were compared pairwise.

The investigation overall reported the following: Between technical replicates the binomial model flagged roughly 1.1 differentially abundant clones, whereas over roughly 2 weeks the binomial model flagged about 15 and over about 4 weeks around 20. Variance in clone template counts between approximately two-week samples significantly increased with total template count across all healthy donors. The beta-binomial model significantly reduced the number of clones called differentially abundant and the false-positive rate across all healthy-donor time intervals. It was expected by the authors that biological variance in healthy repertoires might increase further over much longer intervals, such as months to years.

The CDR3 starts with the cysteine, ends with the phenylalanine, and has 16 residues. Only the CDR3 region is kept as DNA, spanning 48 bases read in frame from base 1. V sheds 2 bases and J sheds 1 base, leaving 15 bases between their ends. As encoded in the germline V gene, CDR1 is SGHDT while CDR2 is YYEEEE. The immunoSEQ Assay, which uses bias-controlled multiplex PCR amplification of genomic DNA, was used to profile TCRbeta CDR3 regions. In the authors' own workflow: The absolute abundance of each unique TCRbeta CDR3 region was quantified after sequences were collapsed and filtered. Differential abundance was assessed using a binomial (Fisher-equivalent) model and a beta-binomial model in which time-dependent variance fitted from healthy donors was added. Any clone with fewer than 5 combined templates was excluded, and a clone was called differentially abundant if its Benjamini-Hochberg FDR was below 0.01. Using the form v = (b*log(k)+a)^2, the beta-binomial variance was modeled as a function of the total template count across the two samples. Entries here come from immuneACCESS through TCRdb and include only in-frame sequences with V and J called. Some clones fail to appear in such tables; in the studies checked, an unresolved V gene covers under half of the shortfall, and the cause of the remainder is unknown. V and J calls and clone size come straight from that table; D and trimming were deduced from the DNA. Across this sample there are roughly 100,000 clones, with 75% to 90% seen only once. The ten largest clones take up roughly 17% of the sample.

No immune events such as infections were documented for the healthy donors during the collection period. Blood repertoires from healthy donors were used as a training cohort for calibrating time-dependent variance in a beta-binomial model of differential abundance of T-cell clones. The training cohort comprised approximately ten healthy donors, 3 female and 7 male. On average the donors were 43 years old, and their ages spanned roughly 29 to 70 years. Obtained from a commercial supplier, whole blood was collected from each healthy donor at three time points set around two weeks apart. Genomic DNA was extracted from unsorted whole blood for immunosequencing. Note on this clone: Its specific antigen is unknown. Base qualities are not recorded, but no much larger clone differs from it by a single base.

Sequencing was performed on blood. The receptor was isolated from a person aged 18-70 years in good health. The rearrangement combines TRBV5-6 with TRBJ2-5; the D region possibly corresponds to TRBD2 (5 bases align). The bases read TGTGCCAGCAGCTTAGGCGGGCAGGCGCCCCAAGAGACCCAGTACTTC. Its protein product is CASSLGGQAPQETQYF.